Presented here are 25 T cell receptor beta chains from one specimen sequenced in a study of CD8 T cells in Susac syndrome. Random-hexamer reverse transcription was applied to about 0.45 to 1 ug RNA. From the immunoSEQ multiplex PCR reads, TCRdb called clonotypes with MiXCR, one entry per CDR3 protein. In the table there are around 170,000 distinct CDR3 sequences, just under 95% of which are singletons. Specimen: CD8+ T cells from PBMCs. All receptors come from a human donor with Susac syndrome.

This chain joins TRBV7-9 and TRBJ2-7; 7 bases map to TRBD2. The ends lost 5 bases at V and 0 bases at J; junction bases unmatched: 1. This CDR3 has 13 amino acids. In germline, CDR1 is SEHNR, CDR2 FQNEAQ (reference sequence). The CDR3 nucleotides read TGTGCCAGCAGCGCGGGGGTCTCCTACGAGCAGTACTTC. It specifies CASSAGVSYEQYF.

V and J are TRBV20-1 and TRBJ1-3, with D uncertain. Germline CDR1 reads DFQATT; CDR2 reads SNEGSKA (reference sequence). The ends were cut back, 4 bases at V and 5 bases at J, with 9 bases in the middle. CDR3 length: 12 amino acids. CDR3 sequence reads: CSATGPRNTIYF. CDR3 nucleotide sequence: TGCAGTGCTACCGGCCCCAGAAACACCATATATTTT.

This clonotype was counted a single time. The chain links TRBV5-4 to TRBJ1-2, with TRBD1 as a possible D gene (6 bases). Between the trimmed V and J ends, which lost 0 bases and 2 bases, there was a span of 11 bases. The CDR3 extends over 15 amino acids. CDR1 SGHNT and CDR2 YYREEE come from the germline V gene (reference sequence). CDR3 sequence reads: CASSLEAGENYGYTF. CDR3 in DNA: TGTGCCAGCAGCTTGGAGGCAGGGGAAAACTATGGCTACACCTTC.

V and J are TRBV5-4 and TRBJ2-1; 7 bases fit TRBD2. Germline V gene sequence: CDR1 SGHNT, CDR2 YYREEE (reference sequence). The J segment lost 4 bases and the V segment lost 4 bases, leaving 8 bases of the junction unmatched. This CDR3 comprises 15 residues. CDR3 in amino acids: CASSVPRLAYNEQFF. CDR3 DNA sequence: TGTGCCAGCAGCGTACCGCGACTAGCTTACAATGAGCAGTTCTTC.

This sequence joins TRBV4-1 and TRBJ2-7, with 8 bases aligning to TRBD2. The CDR3 is 15 amino acids. J lost 0 bases, V lost 1 base, and 2 bases had no gene match. CDR1 MGHRA and CDR2 YSYEKL come from the germline V gene. The CDR3 protein is CASSQGLANSYEQYF. Written as DNA, the CDR3 is TGCGCCAGCAGCCAAGGACTAGCGAACTCCTACGAGCAGTACTTC.

This sequence joins TRBV9 and TRBJ2-1; either TRBD1 or TRBD2 may supply D (5 bases each). The CDR3 totals 14 residues. CDR1 and CDR2 (germline): SGDLS, YYNGEE. V was pared by 2 bases and J by 7 bases, with 13 bases between. CDR3 in DNA: TGTGCCAGCAGCGTCTCTGGGACGGGAAATGAGCAGTTCTTC. Amino acid sequence: CASSVSGTGNEQFF.

The rearrangement joins TRBV7-2 to TRBJ2-6; D is uncertain. The CDR3 length is 17 residues. V was cut by 5 bases and J by 0 bases, with 14 bases left in between. Germline values: CDR1 SGHTA, CDR2 FQGNSA. The CDR3 sequence is CASSLPLSSSGANVLTF. The CDR3 nucleotides read TGTGCCAGCAGCCTCCCTTTGAGCAGCTCTGGGGCCAACGTCCTGACTTTC. Full variable domain (remainder filled in from reference TRBV7-2 and TRBJ2-6): GAGVSQSPSNKVTEKGKDVELRCDPISGHTALYWYRQSLGQGLEFLIYFQGNSAPDKSGLPSDRFSAERTGGSVSTLTIQRTQQEDSAVYLCASSLPLSSSGANVLTFGAGSRLTVL.

The chain uses TRBV3-1 and TRBJ2-5, with D perhaps matching TRBD1 (6 bases). The V end lost 1 base, the J end lost 1 base, and 16 bases lay between the germline ends. This CDR3 has 17 amino acids. The germline gives CDR1 LGHDT, CDR2 YNNKEL (reference sequence). CDR3 residues: CASSQGDIAPPQETQYF. The CDR3 coding sequence is TGTGCCAGCAGCCAAGGGGACATCGCACCACCCCAAGAGACCCAGTACTTC.

V is TRBV15 and J is TRBJ1-4; perhaps TRBD1 as D (5 bases). The V gene's germline CDR1 is LNHNV and CDR2 YYDKDF (reference sequence). V gave up 0 bases and J gave up 6 bases, with 14 bases separating them. The CDR3 length is 16 residues. CDR3 amino acids: CATSRDQEGLDEKLFF. In DNA, the CDR3 is TGTGCCACCAGCAGAGATCAGGAGGGGCTGGATGAAAAACTGTTTTTT.

The V and J genes are TRBV30 and TRBJ2-3; TRBD1 matches at 9 bases. Germline CDR1 and CDR2: GTSNPN and SVGIG (reference sequence). With 2 bases clipped from V and 6 bases from J, the junction kept 9 bases outside the gene matches. The CDR3 extends over 15 amino acids. The CDR3 reads CAWSIGTGSWDTQYF. The DNA for the CDR3 is TGTGCCTGGAGTATCGGGACAGGGAGTTGGGATACGCAGTATTTT.

This clonotype has only one observation. V is TRBV29-1 and J is TRBJ2-1, with 7 bases identical to TRBD1. The CDR3 contains 15 residues. J lost 0 bases, V lost 4 bases, and 6 bases had no gene match. Germline V gives CDR1 SQVTM, CDR2 ANQGSEA. CDR3 protein: CSVGDSRSSYNEQFF. The DNA for the CDR3 is TGCAGCGTTGGGGACAGCAGAAGCTCCTACAATGAGCAGTTCTTC.

This clonotype was picked up a small number of times. The V and J genes are TRBV12-3 or TRBV12-4 and TRBJ1-2, with D possibly being TRBD1 (6 bases). With 7 bases removed from V and 6 bases from J, the gap between germline ends came to 12 bases. The CDR3 is 12 amino acids. The CDR3 spells CASTLGGDGYTF. CDR3 DNA: TGTGCCAGCACCTTGGGGGGCGATGGCTACACCTTC.

This chain connects TRBV4-2 to TRBJ2-7; TRBD2 aligns across 9 bases. This CDR3 comprises 15 residues. Per the germline V gene, CDR1 is LGHNA and CDR2 is YNFKEQ. Trimming cost V 1 base and J 2 bases; bases outside gene matches: 3. As DNA, the CDR3 is TGTGCCAGCAGCCAAGTTACTAGCGGGCCCTACGAGCAGTACTTC. Encoded protein: CASSQVTSGPYEQYF.

Concerning this clonotype itself: At one end the junction does not follow the germline gene, possibly because of a read error. This chain links TRBV7-7 with TRBJ2-1; D unclear. Germline values: CDR1 SSHAT, CDR2 FNYEAQ (reference sequence). The CDR3 contains 13 residues. The CDR3 nucleotides are TGTGCTAGCAGCTTACCAGACGGCAATGAGCAGTTCTTC. This gives the protein CASSLPDGNEQFF.

The V gene is TRBV4-1, the J gene TRBJ1-1; the D gene is possibly TRBD1 (5 bases). Per the germline V gene, CDR1 is MGHRA and CDR2 is YSYEKL. The CDR3 extends over 15 amino acids. Between the trimmed V and J ends, which lost 2 bases and 4 bases, there was a span of 14 bases. CDR3: CASSQQQAGLTEAFF. The DNA for the CDR3 is TGCGCCAGCAGCCAACAACAAGCAGGGCTCACTGAAGCTTTCTTT.

V and J are TRBV29-1 and TRBJ2-3; 15 nucleotides agree with TRBD2. Per the germline V gene, CDR1 is SQVTM and CDR2 is ANQGSEA. The CDR3 totals 14 residues. The V segment lost 7 bases and the J segment 6 bases; nucleotides outside the gene matches: 5. CDR3 DNA sequence: TGCAGCGCCCGGACTAGCGGGGGGGCGGATACGCAGTATTTT. Protein: CSARTSGGADTQYF.

The gene calls are TRBV27 and TRBJ2-7; D might be TRBD2 (6 bases). Trimming stripped 2 bases from V and 7 bases from J, with 21 bases between. The germline gives CDR1 MNHEY, CDR2 SMNVEV (reference sequence). This CDR3 is 16 amino acids long. The chain's CDR3 is CASSLGGNPPQREQYF. The CDR3 DNA is TGTGCCAGCAGTTTAGGGGGGAATCCCCCACAGAGGGAGCAGTACTTC.

This chain connects TRBV30 to TRBJ1-2; D might be TRBD1 (6 bases). Looked up from germline, CDR1 is GTSNPN and CDR2 is SVGIG (reference sequence). The length of the CDR3 is 14 residues. V shed 0 bases and J shed 8 bases, with 16 bases lying between them. CDR3 loop: CAWSVYRSGDGYTF. Here the CDR3 DNA reads TGTGCCTGGAGTGTATATAGGTCAGGGGACGGCTACACCTTC.

The rearrangement uses TRBV5-4 and TRBJ1-2; D possibly corresponds to TRBD1 (6 bases). This CDR3 region has 14 residues. The V gene's germline CDR1 is SGHNT and CDR2 YYREEE (reference sequence). The ends were cut back, 5 bases at V and 3 bases at J, with 14 bases in the middle. The CDR3 DNA reads TGTGCCAGCAGTTCATACAGGGAGGACTATGGCTACACCTTC. This codes for CASSSYREDYGYTF.

The CDR3, as DNA: TGTGCCTGGAGTGGGGGACAGGGGTTTGATGAAGCTTTCTTT. This codes for CAWSGGQGFDEAFF. This chain links TRBV30 with TRBJ1-1, with TRBD1 matching over 10 bases. After removal of 1 base from V and 7 bases from J, the junction contained 6 bases not matched to a gene. Germline V gene lookup returns CDR1 GTSNPN and CDR2 SVGIG (reference sequence). CDR3 length: 14 amino acids.

V and J are TRBV6-1 and TRBJ2-1; 7 bases match TRBD1. CDR1 MNHNS and CDR2 SASEGT come from the germline V gene. The CDR3 has 18 amino acids. The trim removed 1 base at V and 2 bases at J, leaving 11 bases unmatched. The CDR3 coding sequence is TGTGCCAGCAGTGAAGTTGGGCCGGGACAGTGGACCTACAATGAGCAGTTCTTC. It specifies CASSEVGPGQWTYNEQFF.

V is TRBV12-3 or TRBV12-4 and J is TRBJ2-3; TRBD2 aligns across 10 bases. The CDR3 length is 16 residues. J gave up 2 bases and V 5 bases, and 7 bases lay outside the gene matches. This CDR3 is CASSPSSGGYTDTQYF. The CDR3, as DNA: TGTGCCAGCAGTCCGTCTAGCGGGGGATACACAGATACGCAGTATTTT.

In this sample, this clonotype turned up once. The chain links TRBV5-1 to TRBJ1-1; D gene unclear. Germline assignment: CDR1 SGHRS and CDR2 YFSETQ. This CDR3 spans 13 amino acids. The germline V and J ends were trimmed by 0 bases and 8 bases, with 11 bases remaining between them. The CDR3 region is CASSLEGLAEAFF. The CDR3 nucleotides are TGCGCCAGCAGCTTGGAAGGGTTGGCAGAAGCTTTCTTT.

This clonotype came up once. The rearrangement links TRBV15 to TRBJ2-3, with 9 bases fitting TRBD2. Germline CDR1 and CDR2: LNHNV and YYDKDF (reference sequence). CDR3 length: 16 amino acids. V was clipped by 4 bases and J by 3 bases; unmatched bases: 8. CDR3 residues: CATSMTASGNTDTQYF. The DNA of the CDR3 is TGTGCCACCAGCATGACGGCTAGCGGGAATACAGATACGCAGTATTTT.

The chain links TRBV7-9 to TRBJ2-7, with no clear D. Germline values: CDR1 SEHNR, CDR2 FQNEAQ (reference sequence). The CDR3 contains 12 residues. Trimming took 4 bases from V and 3 from J, leaving 7 bases between them. This CDR3 reads CASSSEIYEQYF. In nucleotides, the CDR3 is TGTGCCAGCAGCTCAGAAATCTACGAGCAGTACTTC.